The present entry profiles one T cell receptor beta chain with its context. This clone appeared a few times. No cognate antigen has been identified for it. The junction shows a germline mismatch at one end, possibly a read error. This entry is derived from a study of cytomegalovirus exposure and HLA in healthy donors (dated by TCRdb to the late 2010s). Context from the whole study: According to an earlier analysis of a few hundred of the donors, about 170 million T cells yielded roughly 110 million unique TCR beta sequences and 250 to 350 Gb of sequence data. Approximately 300 gigabases of sequencing data and 78 million or so unique TCR sequences were included in an early release covering about 620 HLA-typed donors. Of the 300 to 450 genotyped donors, over 65% fell in the genetic ancestry cluster associated with self-reported Caucasian donors. The aim of the study was to test whether cataloging public T cell receptors could identify signatures of past pathogen exposure. The T cell repertoires of about 700 subjects were profiled by immunosequencing and related to cytomegalovirus serostatus. In addition to the first cohort of 500 to 850 subjects, a separate validation cohort of approximately 130 different subjects was used. High-throughput TCR immunosequencing, statistical association of individual TCRs with disease status, and machine learning were combined to predict cytomegalovirus infection status. In a later analysis, previously published TCR beta repertoires from several hundred donors were re-analyzed and high-resolution HLA genotyping was added so that TCR occurrence patterns could be studied. The later analysis used no new phenotypic data to find candidate immune exposures, relying instead on TCR beta sequences and their occurrence across donors. In an earlier analysis of a few hundred of the donors, high-throughput TCR beta sequencing was used to judge whether each TCR beta V gene segment behaved as functional or pseudogenic. Donor age, sex, ethnicity and CMV serostatus were collected together with the repertoire data. Genome-wide SNP genotypes for about 65% of the 666 donors were used in a later genetic analysis, which treated that subset as a discovery cohort. All discovery cohort repertoires had been generated using a single sequencing platform. Both class I and class II loci were covered by HLA typing, at four-digit resolution. Typing coverage differed by locus: A, B, C, DRB1 and DQB1 were typed in about 629-630 donors, DQA1 in 522, DPA1 in 606, and DPB1 in just under 490. Because of strong linkage in the cohort, a few DR-DQ haplotypes were treated as single units for association and clustering. Across around 400 genotyped donors of the cohort, an average of about 250,000 unique TCR beta nucleotide sequences per donor were sequenced, and 15% to 20% of those sequences were non-productive.

The cohort comprised fewer than 750 healthy bone marrow donors. Cohort members were all nominally healthy when sampled, although unrecorded immune exposures were likely present. The donor was CMV seronegative and was included in the group of a few hundred seronegative cohort members. Every donor gave a peripheral blood sample, and the peripheral blood mononuclear cells from that sample were used for TCR beta sequencing. The Qiagen DNeasy Blood Extraction Kit was used to extract genomic DNA from the blood cell samples. Library preparation was by the immunoSEQ multiplex PCR assay. The multiplex PCR relied on a mix of 60 forward primers for TCR Vbeta segments and 13 reverse primers for TCR Jbeta segments. The CDR3 region of rearranged TCR beta genes was amplified from genomic DNA with a multiplex PCR assay. Amplified TCR beta libraries were sequenced as 87-base-pair reads on the Illumina HiSeq System. The paper's data handling went like this. Across the 500 to 850 repertoires, a later analysis counted 75 million to 90 million unique TCR beta chains, about 10 million of which were shared by at least two donors. To remove PCR and sequencing errors, raw reads were error-corrected and collapsed into unique sequences using a nearest-neighbor algorithm that merged closely related sequences. CDR3 sequences were aligned to IMGT reference sequences to assign V, D and J gene segments. For a sequence to be retained, at least a six-nucleotide match to both a V gene segment and a J gene segment was required. A rearrangement counted as productive if the CDR3 had no stop codons and remained in frame with V and J, and every other rearrangement counted as non-productive. Following IMGT convention, CDR3 was defined as the stretch from the second conserved V-encoded cysteine to the conserved J-encoded phenylalanine. Sequences without an unambiguous match to a single V gene segment were excluded from the earlier analysis of a few hundred of the donors. In an earlier analysis of 587 of the donors, a V segment was called functional when productive rearrangements were above 56.7%, and segregating when the standard deviation between donors exceeded 5%. A statistical classification framework was developed to diagnose cytomegalovirus status using the catalog of TCR beta chain sequences. V and J gene assignment, in a later analysis, came from comparing TCR nucleotide sequences with IMGT/GENE-DB human TR gene sequences. The TCRdist pipeline was used in a later analysis to assign CDR3 sequences and most-parsimonious VDJ recombination scenarios. In a later analysis, each TCR beta chain was defined by its CDR3 amino acid sequence together with its V-gene family, and reads without a unique V-gene family were excluded. In a later analysis, 500 to 700 highly shared, low-generation-probability nucleotide sequences were removed to address suspected cross-contamination and a sequencing artifact. A later analysis calculated a clonal expansion index for each public chain from normalized within-repertoire ranks of inferred template counts. A later analysis computed generation probabilities with a VDJ recombination model fitted to out-of-frame rearrangements, and checked the results against IGoR. In a later analysis, TCR-TCR, TCR-HLA and TCR-CMV co-occurrence was scored with hypergeometric tests, and a repertoire-size bias correction was applied to TCR pairs. A later analysis estimated false discovery rates by permuting HLA or CMV assignments 20 times. In a later analysis, co-occurring TCRs were grouped with DBSCAN, and TCRdist sequence similarity was added when clustering was performed within HLA-allele-positive subsets. For co-occurrence clustering, repertoires with fewer than 30,000 or more than 120,000 public chains were excluded, along with roughly 5 repertoires with anomalous nucleotide sharing. TCRdb carries this immuneACCESS record with in-frame sequences only. Its versions omit some clonotypes, under half of them owing to an unresolved V gene in the studies checked, with the rest unexplained. D and trimming come from the DNA, and the V and J calls and clone size come from that table. The sample contains around 140,000 clones, approximately 84% of them found a single time. Of the sample, around 1.5% falls within the top ten clones.

General conclusions and limits of the study: The earlier analysis of 587 of the donors excluded over 15 rarely observed V segments, including chromosome 9 orphons, because counts were too low. HLA typing was unavailable for some donors at each locus, so association tests used only the typed subset. Correlated functional status among segregating V segments might reflect linkage disequilibrium, but an unknown experimental factor could not be ruled out. Three of the identified cytomegalovirus-associated TCR beta chains were confirmed in vitro to be specific for cytomegalovirus antigens. In a later analysis, HLA-associated TCR beta chains showed more clonal expansion and lower generation probabilities than non-associated chains that were equally common. The classifier was reported to diagnose cytomegalovirus status with high specificity and sensitivity in both the original cohort and the validation cohort. Sequencing depth was assumed to be roughly uniform across donors in the presence/absence analyses, though that assumption may not hold. A later analysis found that TCR association rates varied across HLA loci, with DRB1 alleles showing the most associated TCRs and HLA-C alleles the fewest. A later genetic analysis reported fewer N-insertions in productive TCRs among donors in an Asian-associated ancestry cluster than the 666-donor mean. According to the authors, the approach could potentially be generalized to other disease states and immunological phenotypes. A later genetic analysis associated a missense DCLRE1C variant with V-gene and J-gene trimming of TCR beta chains, and an independent cohort replicated the association. When HLA alleles, especially DR and DQ, strongly co-occurred, attributing TCR associations to individual alleles was difficult. A later analysis associated 15,000 to 20,000 TCR beta sequences with specific HLA alleles at a false discovery rate of 0.05. Several of the top co-occurrence clusters appeared to be linked to parvovirus B19, influenza, CMV and Epstein-Barr virus, according to a later analysis. CMV serostatus was the only immune exposure information available for the cohort. In the study, about 150 TCR beta chains were listed as associated with cytomegalovirus. According to a later analysis, most CMV-associated TCR beta chains appeared to be HLA-restricted, and the HLA associations seemed to be driven largely by CMV exposure. A cluster of highly shared sequence variants was judged likely to be a technical artifact of the sequencing pipeline. Most TCR sequences were observed very rarely across donors, whereas some public TCRs were present in many individuals. A further reported finding was that TCR beta sequences accurately predicted the HLA-A and HLA-B alleles for most subjects in the first cohort. An earlier analysis of around 500 of the donors showed that most TCR beta V segments appeared in productive rearrangements either about 90% or about 30% of the time, which broadly matched IMGT annotations. Only TCR beta chains were sequenced in this cohort, and the absence of alpha or paired-chain data limited detectable features.

This clonotype was obtained from a woman aged 18-30 years in good health and CMV-seronegative. Sequencing was performed on PBMCs.

The CDR3 protein: CVSSVGGIGVSNYGYTF. The nucleotides read TGTGTCAGCAGTGTGGGAGGGATCGGGGTTTCTAACTATGGCTACACCTTC. The sequence joins TRBV6-1 to TRBJ1-2, with no reliable assignment of the D segment. As encoded in the germline V gene, CDR1 is MNHNS while CDR2 is SASEGT. The CDR3 covers 17 residues, taking in both the cysteine and the phenylalanine. Only the CDR3 DNA stays, 51 bases, in frame from base 1.